The subject of this entry is one T cell receptor beta chain. Its target antigen remains unknown. Base qualities were left out, and no much larger clone turns up one base away. This sample was included in a study of cytomegalovirus exposure and HLA in healthy donors listed by TCRdb under 2017. Background for the entire study: In an earlier analysis of fewer than 750 of the donors, about 270 Gb of sequence data and 117 million unique TCR beta sequences from roughly 180 million T cells were reported. An early release covering about 600 HLA-typed donors comprised about 310 gigabases of sequencing data and around 86 million unique TCR sequences. Of the 350 to 450 genotyped donors, 65% to 90% fell in the genetic ancestry cluster associated with self-reported Caucasian donors. The study aimed to test whether signatures of past pathogen exposure could be identified by cataloging public T cell receptors. The T cell repertoires of 666 subjects were profiled by immunosequencing and related to cytomegalovirus serostatus. In addition to the first cohort of 666 subjects, a separate validation cohort of under 150 different subjects was used. To predict cytomegalovirus infection status, the study combined high-throughput TCR immunosequencing, statistical association of individual TCRs with disease status, and machine learning. In a later analysis, previously published TCR beta repertoires from some 640 donors were re-analyzed and high-resolution HLA genotyping was added so that TCR occurrence patterns could be studied. In the later analysis, no new phenotypic data were used to find candidate immune exposures; instead, reliance was placed on TCR beta sequences and their occurrence across donors. In an earlier analysis of 550 to 700 of the donors, high-throughput TCR beta sequencing was used to judge whether each TCR beta V gene segment behaved as functional or pseudogenic. Donor age, sex, ethnicity and CMV serostatus were compiled together with the repertoire data. Genome-wide SNP genotypes for about 55% of the 666 donors were used in a later genetic analysis, which treated that subset as a discovery cohort. Every discovery cohort repertoire had been produced on one sequencing platform. HLA typing covered class I and class II loci at four-digit resolution. The number of donors typed differed by locus, with about 629-630 for A, B, C, DRB1 and DQB1, 522 for DQA1, approximately 570 for DPA1, and 400 to 490 for DPB1. Several DR-DQ haplotypes were treated as single units for association and clustering because of strong linkage in the cohort. Among around 400 genotyped donors of the cohort, an average of around 240,000 unique TCR beta nucleotide sequences was sequenced per donor, of which roughly 18% were non-productive. On the study overall, not on this receptor specifically: Some IMGT-functional V segments, including TRBV6-2 and TRBV6-3, could not be distinguished by the 87-base-pair reads and were therefore excluded. The presence/absence analyses assumed that sequencing depth was roughly uniform across donors, and that assumption may not be true. This cohort had only TCR beta chains sequenced, and the lack of alpha or paired-chain data limited which features could be detected. A later analysis found that most CMV-associated TCR beta chains appeared HLA-restricted, with HLA associations seemingly driven largely by CMV exposure. Strong co-occurrence of HLA alleles, especially DR and DQ, made assigning TCR associations to individual alleles difficult. According to a later analysis, TCR association rates differed among HLA loci, with DRB1 alleles showing the most associated TCRs and HLA-C alleles showing the fewest. Over 15 rarely observed V segments, including chromosome 9 orphons, were excluded from the earlier analysis of some 590 of the donors because counts were too low. Specific HLA alleles were associated with 18,000 or so TCR beta sequences at a false discovery rate of 0.05 in a later analysis. In a later genetic analysis, fewer N-insertions in productive TCRs were reported among donors in an Asian-associated ancestry cluster than the roughly 640-donor mean. According to a later analysis, parvovirus B19, influenza, CMV and Epstein-Barr virus appeared linked to several top co-occurrence clusters. In a later analysis, HLA-associated TCR beta chains showed more clonal expansion and lower generation probabilities than non-associated chains that were equally common. CMV serostatus was the only immune exposure information available for the cohort. In vitro tests confirmed that a few of the cytomegalovirus-associated TCR beta chains recognize cytomegalovirus antigens. An association between a missense DCLRE1C variant and V-gene and J-gene trimming of TCR beta chains was found in a later genetic analysis and replicated in an independent cohort. The authors suggested that the approach could potentially be generalized to other disease states and immunological phenotypes. Most TCR sequences were seen in very few donors, while some public TCRs were found in many individuals. Linkage disequilibrium might explain the correlated functional status among segregating V segments, but an unknown experimental factor could not be excluded. Cytomegalovirus status was reported to be diagnosed by the classifier with high specificity and sensitivity in both the original and validation cohorts. In an earlier analysis of fewer than 700 of the donors, most TCR beta V segments appeared in productive rearrangements about 90% or about 30% of the time, broadly matching IMGT annotations. Because some donors lacked HLA typing at each locus, the association tests relied only on the typed subset. In the study, approximately 160 TCR beta chains were listed as associated with cytomegalovirus. A further reported finding was that TCR beta sequences accurately predicted the HLA-A and HLA-B alleles for most subjects in the first cohort. A cluster of highly shared sequence variants was judged likely to be a technical artifact of the sequencing pipeline.

The cohort consisted of 650 to 850 healthy bone marrow donors. Cohort members were all nominally healthy when sampled, although unrecorded immune exposures were likely present. The donor tested CMV seronegative and was one of the 352 seronegative cohort members. Every donor gave a peripheral blood sample, and the peripheral blood mononuclear cells from that sample were used for TCR beta sequencing. The Qiagen DNeasy Blood Extraction Kit was used to extract genomic DNA from the blood cell samples. Library prep was done by the immunoSEQ multiplex PCR assay. For the multiplex PCR, a mixture combining 60 forward primers for TCR Vbeta segments and 13 reverse primers for TCR Jbeta segments was used. The CDR3 region of rearranged TCR beta genes was amplified from genomic DNA by a multiplex PCR assay. The Illumina HiSeq System was used to sequence the amplified TCR beta libraries as 87-base-pair reads. Per the original workflow: In a later analysis, 80 million or so unique TCR beta chains were counted across the 666 repertoires, and roughly 9.9 million of these chains were shared by at least two donors. To remove PCR and sequencing errors, raw reads were error-corrected and collapsed into unique sequences using a nearest-neighbor algorithm that merged closely related sequences. Alignment of CDR3 sequences to IMGT reference sequences was used to assign V, D and J gene segments. For a sequence to be retained, a match of at least six nucleotides to both a V gene segment and a J gene segment was required. Rearrangements were classified as productive when the CDR3 lacked stop codons and remained in frame with V and J, and all other rearrangements were classified as non-productive. Following IMGT convention, CDR3 was defined as the stretch from the second conserved V-encoded cysteine to the conserved J-encoded phenylalanine. The earlier analysis of 500 to 600 of the donors excluded sequences that lacked an unambiguous match to a single V gene segment. An earlier analysis of fewer than 750 of the donors called V segments functional above 56.7% productive rearrangements and segregating when the between-donor standard deviation exceeded 5%. To diagnose cytomegalovirus status from the catalog of TCR beta chain sequences, a statistical classification framework was built. V and J gene assignment, in a later analysis, came from comparing TCR nucleotide sequences with IMGT/GENE-DB human TR gene sequences. Using the TCRdist pipeline, a later analysis assigned CDR3 sequences along with most-parsimonious VDJ recombination scenarios. In a later analysis, each TCR beta chain was defined by its CDR3 amino acid sequence together with its V-gene family, and reads without a unique V-gene family were excluded. To address suspected cross-contamination and a sequencing artifact, a later analysis removed 592 highly shared, low-generation-probability nucleotide sequences. A later analysis calculated a clonal expansion index for each public chain from normalized within-repertoire ranks of inferred template counts. A later analysis computed generation probabilities with a VDJ recombination model fitted to out-of-frame rearrangements, and checked the results against IGoR. In a later analysis, hypergeometric tests were used to score TCR-TCR, TCR-HLA and TCR-CMV co-occurrence, with a repertoire-size bias correction applied to TCR pairs. A later analysis estimated false discovery rates by permuting HLA or CMV assignments 20 times. In a later analysis, co-occurring TCRs were grouped using DBSCAN, and TCRdist sequence similarity was added for clustering within HLA-allele-positive subsets. Repertoires with fewer than 30,000 or more than 120,000 public chains were left out of co-occurrence clustering, as were about 5 repertoires with anomalous nucleotide sharing. The clones in this table, taken by TCRdb from immuneACCESS, are in-frame only. Not every clone is retained; where verified, under half of the shortfall comes from an unresolved V gene, and the cause of the rest is unknown. That table supplies the V and J calls and clone size; D and trimming were determined from the DNA. For this sample there are about 120,000 clones; around 65% appear just once. Together, the top ten hold about 1.5% of the sample.

From the cysteine up to the phenylalanine, the CDR3 has a length of 14 residues. CDR3 DNA only is kept here, 42 bases in frame from base 1. Sequences LGHNT (CDR1) and FRNRAP (CDR2) are obtained from the germline V gene. V and J lose 4 bases and 2 bases, and a span of 12 bases separates them. The sequence joins TRBV12-5 to TRBJ2-7; TRBD1 is a possible D gene, resting on 6 matching bases. This clonotype was obtained from a man younger than 30 in good health and CMV-seronegative. What was sequenced was PBMCs. The CDR3: CASGSSGQPYEQYF. The nucleotide sequence reads as follows: TGTGCTAGTGGTTCCTCCGGACAGCCCTACGAGCAGTACTTC.